This section outlines one TCR beta chain sequence together with its context. This entry is derived from a study of blood T cell repertoires in COVID-19. Generated by immunoSEQ multiplex PCR, the TCRdb table keeps only in-frame clones and is missing some. Counted here are approximately 87,000 clones, approximately 81% occurring once; the ten biggest clones make up 15% to 19%. Germline V CDR1 and CDR2: SGHVS, FNYEAQ. V was pared by 5 bases and J by 4 bases, with 17 bases between. The CDR3 is 16 residues long. The clonotype comes from a woman older than 75 with acute or convalescent COVID-19. The sequenced material came from peripheral blood. The V call is TRBV7-6, the J call TRBJ2-2, with D possibly TRBD2 on 5 matching bases. The CDR3 DNA follows: TGTGCCAGCAGCCCCGACTCCAGCGGAGCCACCGGGGAGCTGTTTTTT. Protein: CASSPDSSGATGELFF.